This T cell receptor (beta chain) originates from a study of cytomegalovirus exposure and HLA in healthy donors. Overall study findings and caveats: Among the most significant clusters, several appeared linked to common viral pathogens in a later analysis. Among the sequence variants, a highly shared cluster was likely an artifact of sequencing. High specificity and sensitivity for cytomegalovirus status were reported for the classifier. Association of a missense DCLRE1C variant with TCR beta V- and J-gene trimming was reported in a later analysis.

V dropped 5 bases and J dropped 8 bases, with 21 bases sitting between them. The CDR3 length is 16 residues. The germline CDR1 and CDR2 sequences are LNHDA and SQIVND (reference sequence). PCR amplification relied on 60 Vbeta primers (plus 13 Jbeta primers). This table comes from immunoSEQ multiplex PCR, and its TCRdb copy is limited to in-frame clones, with some not included. The sample contains 100,000 to 150,000 clones, about four fifths of which appear only once. As regards this clone: Its cognate antigen is unknown.

J is TRBJ1-4 and V is TRBV19; possible D gene TRBD1, 6 bases. This clonotype originated in an older woman in good health and CMV-seropositive. Sequenced input: PBMCs. The CDR3 sequence: CASSGNRDLIIEKLFF. CDR3 DNA: TGTGCCAGTAGTGGGAACAGGGATTTGATAATAGAAAAACTGTTTTTT.